This T cell receptor (beta chain) was recovered during a study of shared clonotypes between healthy human individuals. Method: immunoSEQ multiplex PCR; TCRdb's copy keeps in-frame clones and lacks some. This sample has nearly 2 million clones, with about 95% found just once. Naive-designated CD8 cells lacked CD45RO, were positively enriched for CCR7, and omitted terminally differentiated effector memory CD45RA+ cells. The receptor was derived from a man in his late teens or twenties in good health. Sequencing was done on a sample of naive CD8+ T cells sorted from blood.

The CDR3 bases are TGTGCCGTTAGTAGGTTGGCCAGCGAAGGGGCTGAAGCTTTCTTT. Amino acid sequence: CAVSRLASEGAEAFF. The chain employs TRBV19 and TRBJ1-1; D may be TRBD1 (5 bases). Trimming left V 11 bases short and J 6 bases short, with 25 bases between. The CDR3 spans 15 residues. Looked up from germline, CDR1 is LNHDA and CDR2 is SQIVND (reference sequence).